These 30 T cell receptor beta chains share one sample of origin, sequenced in a study of blood T cell repertoires in COVID-19. Assay: immunoSEQ multiplex PCR; the TCRdb copy retains only in-frame clones and omits some. Seen here are fewer than 180,000 clones, about 86% observed once, and the top ten hold 2.5% to 4%. Source material: peripheral blood. The receptors here all came from a man in his 70s with acute or convalescent COVID-19.

J is TRBJ1-4 and V is TRBV9, with TRBD1 identical over 8 bases. This CDR3 region has 15 residues. Germline V gene data show CDR1 as SGDLS and CDR2 as YYNGEE. The junction had 6 bases not matched to a gene; V was cut back by 4 bases and J by 4 bases. The CDR3 sequence is CASSSRTGSNEKLFF. The CDR3 bases are TGTGCCAGCAGCTCCAGGACAGGGAGTAATGAAAAACTGTTTTTT.

The chain uses TRBV7-3 and TRBJ2-1, with 8 bases matching TRBD1. This CDR3 region has 15 residues. CDR1 is SGHTA and CDR2 is FQGTGA in the germline V gene. Trimming took 3 bases from V and 9 from J; bases not matched to a gene: 10. The CDR3: CASSFSPQGAGEQFF. The CDR3 DNA reads as TGTGCCAGCAGCTTCTCTCCCCAGGGGGCAGGTGAGCAGTTCTTC.

To note about this clone: In the same sample, other DNA sequences code for this CDR3. The V call is TRBV4-3, the J call TRBJ2-1; TRBD2 matches 10 bases. CDR3 length equals 17 residues. Germline CDR1 and CDR2: LGHNA and YSLEER. V lost 0 bases to trimming and J lost 2 bases; unmatched junction nucleotides: 4. In DNA, the CDR3 is TGCGCCAGCAGCCAAGATTCTAGCGGGAGCCCCTACAATGAGCAGTTCTTC. This sequence encodes CASSQDSSGSPYNEQFF.

This chain uses TRBV6-2 or TRBV6-3 with TRBJ2-3, with D possibly matching TRBD2 (5 bases). CDR1 and CDR2 (germline): MNHEY, SVGEGT. This CDR3 comprises 13 residues. Deletions cut 2 bases from V and 8 bases from J, with 11 bases between. The CDR3 spells CASSYDYPSTQYF. The CDR3 DNA follows: TGTGCCAGCAGTTACGACTACCCTAGTACGCAGTATTTT.

The chain couples TRBV5-1 to TRBJ1-3; 9 bases map to TRBD1. The CDR3 length is 16 residues. Germline values: CDR1 SGHRS, CDR2 YFSETQ. The V segment lost 4 bases and the J segment 0 bases; nucleotides outside the gene matches: 5. Written as DNA, the CDR3 is TGCGCCAGCAGCGTGGGGACAGGGTTCTCTGGAAACACCATATATTTT. Its translation is CASSVGTGFSGNTIYF.

This clone was detected only once. This chain uses TRBV5-8 with TRBJ1-1; unclear D gene. The CDR3 loop spans 14 amino acids. V shed 5 bases and J shed 6 bases, with 17 bases lying between them. Germline V gives CDR1 SGHTS, CDR2 YDEGEE. The CDR3 is CASSRAARRAEAFF. The CDR3 DNA is TGTGCCAGCAGTAGGGCGGCAAGGCGGGCTGAAGCTTTCTTT.

The chain uses TRBV6-2 or TRBV6-3 and TRBJ2-7; 8 bases match TRBD2. This CDR3 contains 15 residues. The germline gives CDR1 MNHEY, CDR2 SVGEGT. J lost 6 bases, V lost 3 bases, and 10 bases had no gene match. In DNA, the CDR3 is TGTGCCAGCAGTTATCCGACCCTAGCGGGCGGCGAGCAGTACTTC. This codes for CASSYPTLAGGEQYF.

This clone was seen a handful of times. The chain is built from TRBV19 and TRBJ2-6, with TRBD2 as a possible D gene (5 bases). Germline V gene lookup returns CDR1 LNHDA and CDR2 SQIVND (reference sequence). Trimming took off 5 bases at V and 0 bases at J, with 17 bases between the two ends. CDR3 length equals 18 residues. CDR3 sequence reads: CASSGRTPAHSGANVLTF. The CDR3 DNA reads TGTGCCAGTAGTGGAAGGACTCCCGCCCACTCTGGGGCCAACGTCCTGACTTTC.

This rearrangement joins TRBV7-2 to TRBJ2-7; 12 nucleotides match TRBD1. Germline values: CDR1 SGHTA, CDR2 FQGNSA. The CDR3 covers 18 residues. Trimming removed 1 base from V and 5 bases from J; junction bases left unmatched: 12. The CDR3 sequence: CASSLVGGTGGFWNEQYF. Written as DNA, the CDR3 is TGTGCCAGCAGCTTAGTAGGGGGGACAGGGGGCTTCTGGAACGAGCAGTACTTC. The full variable domain, completed using reference TRBV7-2 and TRBJ2-7, is GAGVSQSPSNKVTEKGKDVELRCDPISGHTALYWYRQSLGQGLEFLIYFQGNSAPDKSGLPSDRFSAERTGGSVSTLTIQRTQQEDSAVYLCASSLVGGTGGFWNEQYFGPGTRLTVT.

The chain recombines TRBV5-1 with TRBJ2-7, with TRBD2 identical over 14 bases. CDR1 and CDR2 (germline): SGHRS, YFSETQ. J lost 5 bases, V lost 4 bases, and 8 bases had no gene match. CDR3 size: 16 residues. The CDR3 sequence is CASSRGTSGSTNEQYF. As DNA, the CDR3 is TGCGCCAGCAGCCGGGGGACTAGCGGGAGCACCAACGAGCAGTACTTC.

The chain recombines TRBV19 with TRBJ2-7; 9 bases map to TRBD1. Germline V gives CDR1 LNHDA, CDR2 SQIVND (reference sequence). The length of the CDR3 is 13 residues. V lost 4 bases to trimming and J lost 3 bases; unmatched junction nucleotides: 1. CDR3 amino acids: CASSTDRGYEQYF. In DNA, the CDR3 is TGTGCCAGTAGTACGGACAGGGGCTACGAGCAGTACTTC.

The chain carries TRBV27 and TRBJ1-5, with D maybe TRBD1 (6 bases). V was clipped by 6 bases and J by 1 base, with 19 bases between them. CDR1 and CDR2 from the germline V gene are MNHEY and SMNVEV (reference sequence). CDR3 length: 17 amino acids. The CDR3 loop reads CASSPGRGGGSNQPQHF. CDR3 coding DNA: TGTGCCAGCAGCCCTGGGAGGGGGGGCGGCAGCAATCAGCCCCAGCATTTT.

The chain employs TRBV2 and TRBJ2-5; 7 nucleotides match TRBD1. The J segment lost 0 bases and the V segment lost 4 bases, leaving 2 bases of the junction unmatched. The germline CDR1 and CDR2 sequences are SNHLY and FYNNEI. The CDR3 has 14 amino acids. CDR3 residues: CASSATGDQETQYF. CDR3 sequence (DNA): TGTGCCAGCAGTGCAACAGGGGACCAAGAGACCCAGTACTTC. Filled out from reference TRBV2 and TRBJ2-5, the complete variable domain reads EPEVTQTPSHQVTQMGQEVILRCVPISNHLYFYWYRQILGQKVEFLVSFYNNEISEKSEIFDDQFSVERPDGSNFTLKIRSTKLEDSAMYFCASSATGDQETQYFGPGTRLLVL.

The V gene is TRBV12-3 or TRBV12-4, the J gene TRBJ2-7; the D gene is possibly TRBD2 (6 bases). The V and J ends lost 3 bases and 4 bases respectively, with 10 bases between them. CDR3 size: 13 residues. CDR3 residues: CASSLRGPYEQYF. The CDR3 nucleotides read TGTGCCAGCAGTTTGCGGGGCCCATACGAGCAGTACTTC.

The gene calls are TRBV18 and TRBJ1-1, with 10 bases lining up with TRBD1. V trimming: 6 bases; J trimming: 6 bases; junction bases outside the gene matches: 4. Per the germline V gene, CDR1 is KGHSH and CDR2 is LQKENI. This CDR3 contains 13 residues. The CDR3 loop is CASSGQGWPEAFF. The CDR3 DNA reads as TGTGCCAGCTCGGGACAGGGGTGGCCTGAAGCTTTCTTT.

The V and J genes are TRBV9 and TRBJ2-3; 8 bases map to TRBD2. CDR3 length equals 17 residues. Looked up from germline, CDR1 is SGDLS and CDR2 is YYNGEE. J lost 5 bases, V lost 0 bases, and 11 bases had no gene match. Here the CDR3 reads CASSVGGTSGPGDTQYF. CDR3 bases: TGTGCCAGCAGCGTAGGAGGAACTAGCGGTCCGGGAGATACGCAGTATTTT.

V is TRBV6-1 and J is TRBJ1-2; no clear D gene. From germline, CDR1 is MNHNS and CDR2 SASEGT. This CDR3 is built from 14 residues. V lost 1 base and J 4 bases, leaving 10 bases between the germline ends. CDR3 DNA sequence: TGTGCCAGCAGTGAAGGCCCGACGGGCTATGGCTACACCTTC. It yields the protein CASSEGPTGYGYTF.

This rearrangement joins TRBV30 to TRBJ2-7; 9 nucleotides match TRBD1. Germline V lookup: CDR1 GTSNPN, CDR2 SVGIG (reference sequence). The CDR3 has 16 residues. J lost 4 bases, V lost 3 bases, and 13 bases had no gene match. CDR3 in amino acids: CAWSSPYRGRVYEQYF. CDR3 sequence (DNA): TGTGCCTGGAGCTCACCCTACAGGGGGCGGGTTTACGAGCAGTACTTC.

The rearrangement uses TRBV5-1 and TRBJ2-7, with a possible D match to TRBD1 (5 bases). The CDR3 is 14 residues long. The V and J ends lost 0 bases and 5 bases respectively, with 12 bases between them. Germline V gene lookup returns CDR1 SGHRS and CDR2 YFSETQ. The CDR3 loop is CASSLALQGHEQYF. The CDR3 DNA follows: TGCGCCAGCAGCTTGGCACTCCAGGGTCACGAGCAGTACTTC. Based on the CDR3 plus reference TRBV5-1 and TRBJ2-7, the full variable domain is KAGVTQTPRYLIKTRGQQVTLSCSPISGHRSVSWYQQTPGQGLQFLFEYFSETQRNKGNFPGRFSGRQFSNSRSEMNVSTLELGDSALYLCASSLALQGHEQYFGPGTRLTVT.

The chain is built from TRBV20-1 and TRBJ2-1, with TRBD1 matching over 9 bases. Germline-derived CDR1 and CDR2 are DFQATT and SNEGSKA (reference sequence). The J segment lost 6 bases and the V segment lost 7 bases, leaving 1 base of the junction unmatched. The CDR3 sequence is 11 residues long. The CDR3 region has the DNA TGCAGTGAGGACAGGGGCAATGAGCAGTTCTTC. Translated, it gives CSEDRGNEQFF.

V and J are TRBV5-1 and TRBJ2-5; the D gene is possibly TRBD1 (6 bases). Trimming pared 3 bases from V and 4 bases from J, leaving 22 bases between. CDR1 SGHRS and CDR2 YFSETQ come from the germline V gene. The CDR3 spans 17 residues. Written as DNA, the CDR3 is TGCGCCAGCAGCTCAGACAAAGCCGCTGGGGGCGGAGAGACCCAGTACTTC. This encodes CASSSDKAAGGGETQYF. The variable domain in full, with the rest retrieved from reference TRBV5-1 and TRBJ2-5, is KAGVTQTPRYLIKTRGQQVTLSCSPISGHRSVSWYQQTPGQGLQFLFEYFSETQRNKGNFPGRFSGRQFSNSRSEMNVSTLELGDSALYLCASSSDKAAGGGETQYFGPGTRLLVL.

This chain links TRBV5-5 with TRBJ2-2; the D gene is possibly TRBD1 (5 bases). The V end was cut by 6 bases, the J end by 5 bases, with 11 bases between. From germline, CDR1 is SGHKS and CDR2 YYEKEE (reference sequence). The length of the CDR3 is 13 residues. This chain's CDR3 is CASTFGATGELFF. CDR3 coding DNA: TGTGCCAGCACCTTTGGGGCTACCGGGGAGCTGTTTTTT.

The J gene is TRBJ2-3, the V gene TRBV9, with D tentatively TRBD1 (5 bases). CDR3 size: 14 residues. V dropped 0 bases and J dropped 4 bases, with 9 bases sitting between them. Per the germline V gene, CDR1 is SGDLS and CDR2 is YYNGEE. DNA of the CDR3: TGTGCCAGCAGCGTAGGGGGCTTGGCAGATACGCAGTATTTT. It specifies CASSVGGLADTQYF.

The J gene is TRBJ2-1, the V gene TRBV5-1; 11 bases fit TRBD2. V lost 5 bases and J lost 8; bases outside the gene matches: 6. The CDR3 has 14 residues. CDR1 is SGHRS and CDR2 is YFSETQ in the germline V gene. CDR3 sequence reads: CASRRLAGLDEQFF. DNA of the CDR3: TGCGCCAGCAGGCGACTAGCGGGACTCGATGAGCAGTTCTTC.

The gene calls are TRBV10-3 and TRBJ1-4; D is undetermined. The germline V gene has CDR1 ENHRY and CDR2 SYGVKD. This CDR3 has 14 residues. Deletions cut 3 bases from V and 8 bases from J, with 13 bases between. The CDR3 is CAISERGDGEKLFF. CDR3 nucleotides: TGTGCCATCAGTGAACGAGGAGACGGGGAAAAACTGTTTTTT.

This sequence joins TRBV6-4 and TRBJ2-3; D call uncertain. CDR3 length: 18 amino acids. The V gene lost 0 bases and the J gene lost 2 bases, with 18 bases spanning the gap. The germline V gene has CDR1 MRHNA and CDR2 SNTAGT. CDR3 region: CASSDSLSWQTSTDTQYF. CDR3 DNA: TGTGCCAGCAGTGACTCCCTTTCCTGGCAGACATCCACAGATACGCAGTATTTT.

The V call is TRBV5-1, the J call TRBJ2-1; 9 positions agree with TRBD1. With V trimmed by 0 bases and J by 7 bases, 5 bases remained unmatched. This CDR3 is 15 amino acids long. CDR1 is SGHRS and CDR2 is YFSETQ in the germline V gene. The CDR3 spells CASSLVQGAGNEQFF. The CDR3 region has the DNA TGCGCCAGCAGCTTGGTACAGGGGGCGGGGAATGAGCAGTTCTTC.

This sequence joins TRBV7-2 and TRBJ2-1, with 7 bases that match TRBD2. J was trimmed by 10 bases and V by 1 base; bases with no gene match: 13. The germline V gene encodes CDR1 SGHTA and CDR2 FQGNSA. The CDR3 covers 16 residues. CDR3 in amino acids: CASSLVRGGAGVEQFF. CDR3 DNA sequence: TGTGCCAGCAGCTTAGTGAGAGGCGGGGCGGGAGTCGAGCAGTTCTTC.

The V and J genes are TRBV11-1 and TRBJ2-2; 7 positions agree with TRBD2. Germline assignment: CDR1 SGHAT and CDR2 FQDESV (reference sequence). CDR3 length: 13 amino acids. V lost 8 bases and J lost 7; bases outside the gene matches: 7. In nucleotides, the CDR3 is TGTGCCAGCTATACCTCGGGGGGCGGGGAGCTGTTTTTT. Translation: CASYTSGGGELFF.

This clone came up a few times. The rearrangement joins TRBV28 to TRBJ2-5, with TRBD1 identical over 9 bases. There are 14 residues in the CDR3. Trimming at V came to 5 bases and at J to 5 bases, leaving 6 bases not matched to a gene. The germline V gene has CDR1 MDHEN and CDR2 SYDVKM. In nucleotides, the CDR3 is TGTGCCAGCAGTCCCACAGGGGGCCGGGAGACCCAGTACTTC. Amino acid sequence: CASSPTGGRETQYF.